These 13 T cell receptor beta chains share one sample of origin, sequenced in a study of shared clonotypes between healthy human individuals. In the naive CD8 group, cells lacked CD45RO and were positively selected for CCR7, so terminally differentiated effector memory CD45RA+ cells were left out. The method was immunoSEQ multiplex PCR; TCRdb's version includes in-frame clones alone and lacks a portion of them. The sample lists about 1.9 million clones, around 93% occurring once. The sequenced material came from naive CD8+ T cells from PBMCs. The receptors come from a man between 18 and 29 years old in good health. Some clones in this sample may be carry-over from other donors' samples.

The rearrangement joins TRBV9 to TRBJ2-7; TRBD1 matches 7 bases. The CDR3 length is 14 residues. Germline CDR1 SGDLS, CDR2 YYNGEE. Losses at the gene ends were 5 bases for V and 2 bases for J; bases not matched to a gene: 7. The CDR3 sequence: CASSNRDRPYEQYF. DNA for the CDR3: TGTGCCAGCAGTAACCGGGACAGACCCTACGAGCAGTACTTC.

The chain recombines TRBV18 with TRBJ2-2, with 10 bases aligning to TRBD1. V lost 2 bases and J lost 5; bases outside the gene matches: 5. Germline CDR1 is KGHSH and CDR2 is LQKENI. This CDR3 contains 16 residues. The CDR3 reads CASSPSLGQGTGELFF. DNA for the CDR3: TGTGCCAGCTCACCAAGTTTGGGACAGGGGACCGGGGAGCTGTTTTTT.

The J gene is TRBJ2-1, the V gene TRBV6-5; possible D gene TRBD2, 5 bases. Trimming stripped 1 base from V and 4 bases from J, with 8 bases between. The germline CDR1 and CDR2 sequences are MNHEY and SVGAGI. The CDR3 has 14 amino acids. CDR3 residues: CASSYYEGYNEQFF. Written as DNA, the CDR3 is TGTGCCAGCAGTTACTATGAGGGTTACAATGAGCAGTTCTTC.

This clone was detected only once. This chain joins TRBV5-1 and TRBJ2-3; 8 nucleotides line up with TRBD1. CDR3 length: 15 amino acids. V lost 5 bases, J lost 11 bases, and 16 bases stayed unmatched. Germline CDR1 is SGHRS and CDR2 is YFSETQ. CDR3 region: CASSSPGQDTLVQYF. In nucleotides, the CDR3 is TGCGCCAGCAGTTCACCGGGACAGGACACTTTGGTGCAGTATTTT.

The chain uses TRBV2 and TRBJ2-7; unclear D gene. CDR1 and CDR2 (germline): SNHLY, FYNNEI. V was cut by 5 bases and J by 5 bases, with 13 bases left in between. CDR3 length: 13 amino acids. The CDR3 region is CASSHFLVNEQYF. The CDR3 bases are TGTGCCAGCAGTCACTTTCTAGTGAACGAGCAGTACTTC.

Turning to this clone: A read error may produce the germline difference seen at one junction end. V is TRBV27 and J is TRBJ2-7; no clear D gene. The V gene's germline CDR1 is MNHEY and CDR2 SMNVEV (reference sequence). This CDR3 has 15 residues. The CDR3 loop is CASRPGRTPSHEQYF. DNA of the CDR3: TGTGCCAGCAGACCAGGAAGAACGCCCTCCCACGAGCAGTACTTC.

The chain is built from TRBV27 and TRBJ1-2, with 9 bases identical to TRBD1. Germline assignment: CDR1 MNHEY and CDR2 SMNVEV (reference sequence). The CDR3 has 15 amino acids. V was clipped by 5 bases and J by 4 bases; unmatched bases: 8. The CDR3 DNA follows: TGTGCCAGCAGTCCCTGGACAGGGGAAATCTATGGCTACACCTTC. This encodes CASSPWTGEIYGYTF.

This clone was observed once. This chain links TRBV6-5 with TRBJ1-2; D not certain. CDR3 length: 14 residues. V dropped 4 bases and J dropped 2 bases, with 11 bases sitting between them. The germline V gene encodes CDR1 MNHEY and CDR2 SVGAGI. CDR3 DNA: TGTGCCAGCAGTTCGCGGGGAATAAACTATGGCTACACCTTC. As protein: CASSSRGINYGYTF.

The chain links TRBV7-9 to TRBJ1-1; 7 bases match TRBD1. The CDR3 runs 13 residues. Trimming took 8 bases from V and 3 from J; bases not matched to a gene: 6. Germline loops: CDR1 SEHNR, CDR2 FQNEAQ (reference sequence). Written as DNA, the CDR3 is TGTGCCAGCTTTCCCGGGACAGACACTGAAGCTTTCTTT. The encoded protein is CASFPGTDTEAFF.

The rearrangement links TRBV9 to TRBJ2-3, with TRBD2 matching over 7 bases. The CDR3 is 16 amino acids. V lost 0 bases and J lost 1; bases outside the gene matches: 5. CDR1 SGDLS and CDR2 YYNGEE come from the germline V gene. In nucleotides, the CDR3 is TGTGCCAGCAGCGTAGTAGGCGGGGGAGGCACAGATACGCAGTATTTT. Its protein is CASSVVGGGGTDTQYF.

The CDR3 nucleotides read TGTGCCAGCAGTGCGGGACTGACGGTCTCTGGAAACACCATATATTTT. As protein: CASSAGLTVSGNTIYF. The rearrangement uses TRBV28 and TRBJ1-3, with D possibly being TRBD1 (5 bases). Trimming left V 5 bases short and J 0 bases short, with 14 bases between. The CDR3 is 16 amino acids. Germline CDR1 is MDHEN and CDR2 is SYDVKM.

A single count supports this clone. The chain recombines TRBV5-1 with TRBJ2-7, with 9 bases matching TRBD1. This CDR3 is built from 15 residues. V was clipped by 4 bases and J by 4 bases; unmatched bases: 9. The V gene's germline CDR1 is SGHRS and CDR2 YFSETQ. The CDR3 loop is CASSRSTGGLYEQYF. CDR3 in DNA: TGCGCCAGCAGCCGCAGTACAGGGGGCCTATACGAGCAGTACTTC.

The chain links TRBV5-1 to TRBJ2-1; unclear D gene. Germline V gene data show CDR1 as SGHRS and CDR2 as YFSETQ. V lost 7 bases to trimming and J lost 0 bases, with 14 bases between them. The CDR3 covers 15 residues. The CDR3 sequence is CASQTRRGSYNEQFF. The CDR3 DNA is TGCGCCAGCCAAACACGGAGAGGCTCCTACAATGAGCAGTTCTTC. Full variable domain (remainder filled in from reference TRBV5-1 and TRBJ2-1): KAGVTQTPRYLIKTRGQQVTLSCSPISGHRSVSWYQQTPGQGLQFLFEYFSETQRNKGNFPGRFSGRQFSNSRSEMNVSTLELGDSALYLCASQTRRGSYNEQFFGPGTRLTVL.